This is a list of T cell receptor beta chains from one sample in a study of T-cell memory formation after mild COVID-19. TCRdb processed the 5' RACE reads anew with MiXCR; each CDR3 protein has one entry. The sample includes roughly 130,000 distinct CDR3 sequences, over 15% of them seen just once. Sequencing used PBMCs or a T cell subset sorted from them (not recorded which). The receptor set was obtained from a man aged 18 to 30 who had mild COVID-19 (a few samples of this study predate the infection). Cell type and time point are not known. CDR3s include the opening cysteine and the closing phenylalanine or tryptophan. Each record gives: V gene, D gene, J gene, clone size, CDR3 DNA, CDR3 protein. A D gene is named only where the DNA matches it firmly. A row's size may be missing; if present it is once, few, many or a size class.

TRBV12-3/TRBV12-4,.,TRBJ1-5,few,TGTGCCAGCAGTTTTAACGGATATCAGCCCCAGCATTTT,CASSFNGYQPQHF
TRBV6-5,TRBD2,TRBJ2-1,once,TGTGCCAGCAAAACTAGCGGGTACAATGAGCAGTTCTTC,CASKTSGYNEQFF
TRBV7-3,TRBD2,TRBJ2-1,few,TGTGCCAGCAGCCCCTCGACTAGCCATGAGCAGTTCTTC,CASSPSTSHEQFF
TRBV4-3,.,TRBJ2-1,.,TGCGCCAGCAGCCAAGCTCTGGGGAGTGAGCAGTTCTTC,CASSQALGSEQFF
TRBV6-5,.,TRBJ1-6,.,TGTGCCAGCAGGATGGGTGGGGGGCTCCTTTCACCCCTCCACTTT,CASRMGGGLLSPLHF
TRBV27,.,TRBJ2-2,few,TGTGCCAGCAGTTTCAGACTAGCCGGGGAGCTGTTTTTT,CASSFRLAGELFF
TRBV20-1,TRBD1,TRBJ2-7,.,TGCAGTGCGTGGGACAGGGAGACCTACGAGCAGTACTTC,CSAWDRETYEQYF
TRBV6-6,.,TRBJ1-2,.,TGTGCCAGCAGTTACGAGATAAGGTCCTCCGGCTATGGCTACACCTTC,CASSYEIRSSGYGYTF
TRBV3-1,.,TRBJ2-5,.,TGTGCCAGCAGCCAAGCTTCGGGCAGGGAGGCTTCAGAGACCCAGTACTTC,CASSQASGREASETQYF
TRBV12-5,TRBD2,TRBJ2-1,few,TGTGCTAGTGGTCCGGGACTAGCGGGGGGAGGTGAGCAGTTCTTC,CASGPGLAGGGEQFF
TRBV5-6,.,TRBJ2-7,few,TGTGCCAGCAGCCGGGATTCCCTAGAGCAGTACTTC,CASSRDSLEQYF
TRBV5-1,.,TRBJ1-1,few,TGCGCCAGCAGCTCAGTACCGAACACTGAAGCTTTCTTT,CASSSVPNTEAFF
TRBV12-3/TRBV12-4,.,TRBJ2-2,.,TGTGCCAGCAGTTTACGCGGGGAGCTGTTTTTT,CASSLRGELFF
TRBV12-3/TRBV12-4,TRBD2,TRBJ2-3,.,TGTGCCAGCAGTTTTAGGCTAGCGGGGGTATTGACAGATACGCAGTATTTT,CASSFRLAGVLTDTQYF
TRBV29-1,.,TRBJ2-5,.,TGCAGCGCCCCGGTCGGGGGTTACCAAGAGACCCAGTACTTC,CSAPVGGYQETQYF
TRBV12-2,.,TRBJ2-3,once,TGTGCAAGTCGCTTTAAGGGCACAGATACGCAGTATTTT,CASRFKGTDTQYF
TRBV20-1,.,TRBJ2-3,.,TGCAGTGCTAGTAAGGGAGTAAGAGCGCAGTATTTT,CSASKGVRAQYF
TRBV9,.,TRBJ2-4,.,TGTGCCAGCAGTGGGACGCGAAAAAACATTCAGTACTTC,CASSGTRKNIQYF
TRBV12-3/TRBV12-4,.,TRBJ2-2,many,TGTGCCAGCAGTTACCGTGGGGCCGGGGAGCTGTTTTTT,CASSYRGAGELFF
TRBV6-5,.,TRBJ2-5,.,TGTGCCAGCAGACAGGGAAGAGAGACCCAGTACTTC,CASRQGRETQYF
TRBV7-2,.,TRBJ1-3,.,TGTGCCAGCAGCTTAGGGGGGGGTGCCCTTGGAAACACCATATATTTT,CASSLGGGALGNTIYF